One sample yielded the 18 T cell receptor beta chains listed below, sequenced in a study of cytomegalovirus exposure and HLA in healthy donors. Sequencing used immunoSEQ multiplex PCR; TCRdb keeps in-frame clones, though not all of them. The table has 260,000 or so clones, approximately 87% seen once. Sequencing was carried out using PBMCs. All receptors come from a woman between 18 and 30 years old in good health and CMV-seronegative.

The chain has TRBV2 and TRBJ2-4; TRBD1 might be the D (5 bases). This CDR3 has 11 amino acids. V was shortened by 6 bases and J by 13 bases, with 13 bases between the two germline ends. The germline V gene has CDR1 SNHLY and CDR2 FYNNEI. CDR3 nucleotides: TGTGCCAGCAGGGTGACAGAGAAGCAGTACTTC. Residues: CASRVTEKQYF.

The chain has TRBV5-1 and TRBJ2-1; 8 bases fit TRBD1. This CDR3 has 15 amino acids. With 3 bases clipped from V and 8 bases from J, the junction kept 10 bases outside the gene matches. CDR1 and CDR2 (germline): SGHRS, YFSETQ. The chain's CDR3 is CASSWSGQGNDEQFF. In DNA form, the CDR3 reads TGCGCCAGCAGCTGGTCTGGACAGGGCAACGATGAGCAGTTCTTC.

V gene TRBV7-9 combines with J gene TRBJ2-7; TRBD2 aligns across 11 bases. The germline gives CDR1 SEHNR, CDR2 FQNEAQ (reference sequence). V lost 2 bases to trimming and J lost 6 bases; unmatched junction nucleotides: 3. CDR3 size: 14 residues. As DNA, the CDR3 is TGTGCCAGCAGCTTAACTAGCGGGAGCTTCGAGCAGTACTTC. It is translated as CASSLTSGSFEQYF. The complete variable domain, with remaining parts taken from reference TRBV7-9 and TRBJ2-7, reads DTGVSQNPRHKITKRGQNVTFRCDPISEHNRLYWYRQTLGQGPEFLTYFQNEAQLEKSRLLSDRFSAERPKGSFSTLEIQRTEQGDSAMYLCASSLTSGSFEQYFGPGTRLTVT.

This chain connects TRBV4-3 to TRBJ2-5, with D tentatively TRBD1 (5 bases). V dropped 0 bases and J dropped 2 bases, with 10 bases sitting between them. Germline values: CDR1 LGHNA, CDR2 YSLEER. The CDR3 runs 15 residues. CDR3 coding DNA: TGCGCCAGCAGCCAAGATCTCGCAGGGCAAGAGACCCAGTACTTC. Translating it yields CASSQDLAGQETQYF.

This chain links TRBV19 with TRBJ1-1; 10 bases align to TRBD1. Germline loops: CDR1 LNHDA, CDR2 SQIVND (reference sequence). The CDR3 is 15 amino acids. V gave up 5 bases and J gave up 6 bases; unmatched junction bases: 9. Here the CDR3 DNA reads TGTGCCAGTAGTTCCGACCCTGGGACAGGGGCTGAAGCTTTCTTT. Encoded protein: CASSSDPGTGAEAFF.

The V gene is TRBV12-5, the J gene TRBJ2-5; 12 bases map to TRBD2. V was pared by 4 bases and J by 4 bases, with 16 bases of the junction left unmatched. The CDR3 loop spans 19 amino acids. Per the germline V gene, CDR1 is LGHNT and CDR2 is FRNRAP. The CDR3 sequence: CASGSYHTPGLAGPETQYF. The CDR3 region has the DNA TGTGCTAGTGGTTCCTACCACACTCCGGGACTAGCGGGCCCAGAGACCCAGTACTTC.

This sequence joins TRBV5-1 and TRBJ2-7, with 9 bases lining up with TRBD1. This CDR3 is built from 15 residues. V lost 4 bases, J lost 3 bases, and 8 bases stayed unmatched. Germline V gives CDR1 SGHRS, CDR2 YFSETQ. The CDR3 here is CASSTDRGFGYEQYF. The CDR3 DNA reads TGCGCCAGCAGCACGGACAGGGGATTTGGCTACGAGCAGTACTTC. Based on the CDR3 plus reference TRBV5-1 and TRBJ2-7, the full variable domain is KAGVTQTPRYLIKTRGQQVTLSCSPISGHRSVSWYQQTPGQGLQFLFEYFSETQRNKGNFPGRFSGRQFSNSRSEMNVSTLELGDSALYLCASSTDRGFGYEQYFGPGTRLTVT.

The rearrangement joins TRBV25-1 to TRBJ2-2; D is unclear. The germline V and J ends were trimmed by 2 bases and 1 base, with 8 bases remaining between them. CDR3 length equals 15 residues. Per the germline V gene, CDR1 is MGHDK and CDR2 is SYGVNS. In nucleotides, the CDR3 is TGTGCCAGCAGTGAAAACAGCTTGAACACCGGGGAGCTGTTTTTT. Its protein is CASSENSLNTGELFF. Using reference TRBV25-1 and TRBJ2-2 for the parts outside the CDR3, the full variable domain is EADIYQTPRYLVIGTGKKITLECSQTMGHDKMYWYQQDPGMELHLIHYSYGVNSTEKGDLSSESTVSRIRTEHFPLTLESARPSHTSQYLCASSENSLNTGELFFGEGSRLTVL.

This clone was seen a few times. This chain links TRBV5-6 with TRBJ1-1; 7 positions agree with TRBD1. The CDR3 has 15 amino acids. In germline, CDR1 is SGHDT, CDR2 YYEEEE. The V gene end was trimmed by 4 bases and the J gene end by 4 bases; junction bases not matched to a gene: 10. DNA for the CDR3: TGTGCCAGCAGCGATACAGGGGTTTGGGGCACTGAAGCTTTCTTT. Translated: CASSDTGVWGTEAFF.

The gene calls are TRBV9 and TRBJ1-6; D may be TRBD1 (6 bases). The germline V and J ends were trimmed by 2 bases and 9 bases, with 15 bases remaining between them. The CDR3 has 15 amino acids. Germline CDR1 SGDLS, CDR2 YYNGEE. The CDR3 bases are TGTGCCAGCAGCGTCCGGGACACTGGCGCTTCACCCCTCCACTTT. Its translation: CASSVRDTGASPLHF.

The genes are TRBV7-3 and TRBJ2-3; 8 nucleotides match TRBD2. Germline trimming cut 6 bases from V and 3 bases from J; bases unmatched to any gene: 5. Looked up from germline, CDR1 is SGHTA and CDR2 is FQGTGA. The CDR3 length is 14 residues. The CDR3 region has the DNA TGTGCCAGCAGGTCGGGACTAGGAACAGATACGCAGTATTTT. Its protein is CASRSGLGTDTQYF.

The chain joins TRBV9 to TRBJ1-5; no reliable D call. Germline CDR1 and CDR2: SGDLS and YYNGEE. The CDR3 length is 13 residues. V lost 0 bases and J lost 3, with 4 bases in between. CDR3 sequence: CASSVGANQPQHF. The CDR3 nucleotides read TGTGCCAGCAGCGTAGGGGCCAATCAGCCCCAGCATTTT.

This chain connects TRBV28 to TRBJ2-7, with 8 bases identical to TRBD1. The germline CDR1 and CDR2 sequences are MDHEN and SYDVKM. This CDR3 has 15 residues. J gave up 2 bases and V 2 bases, and 5 bases lay outside the gene matches. Written as DNA, the CDR3 is TGTGCCAGCAGTTTAGCTTCGGGACAGGCCTACGAGCAGTACTTC. This sequence encodes CASSLASGQAYEQYF.

The rearrangement uses TRBV6-1 and TRBJ2-1; 9 nucleotides match TRBD2. The germline V gene has CDR1 MNHNS and CDR2 SASEGT. The CDR3 runs to 15 residues. J lost 5 bases, V lost 3 bases, and 5 bases had no gene match. The DNA of the CDR3 is TGTGCCAGCAGTGAGGGGCTAGCGGGAAACAATGAGCAGTTCTTC. It encodes CASSEGLAGNNEQFF.

The chain has TRBV15 and TRBJ2-2; TRBD1 matches at 10 bases. Germline lookup yields CDR1 LNHNV and CDR2 YYDKDF (reference sequence). CDR3 length: 16 residues. V lost 3 bases, J lost 4 bases, and 5 bases stayed unmatched. For the CDR3, the DNA is TGTGCCACCAGCAGGGGACAGGGGTCGGGCACCGGGGAGCTGTTTTTT. It yields the protein CATSRGQGSGTGELFF.

The genes are TRBV27 and TRBJ1-1, with D possibly TRBD1 on 6 matching bases. The CDR3 sequence is 14 residues long. CDR1 is MNHEY and CDR2 is SMNVEV in the germline V gene (reference sequence). V was pared by 6 bases and J by 4 bases, with 15 bases between. As DNA, the CDR3 is TGTGCCAGCAGCTTCGGGGGGGGCGGCACTGAAGCTTTCTTT. Its protein product is CASSFGGGGTEAFF.

V usage is TRBV5-1 and J usage is TRBJ2-5; the D is unclear. The CDR3 loop spans 11 amino acids. Germline CDR1 SGHRS, CDR2 YFSETQ. Trimming removed 1 base from V and 5 bases from J, with 3 bases in between. In DNA form, the CDR3 reads TGCGCCAGCAGCTTGCTCGAGACCCAGTACTTC. Translation: CASSLLETQYF.

V is TRBV25-1 and J is TRBJ2-5; D not resolved. TRBJ2-7 explains the end of the DNA better; the J call may be wrong. The germline gives CDR1 MGHDK, CDR2 SYGVNS. The CDR3 loop spans 11 amino acids. CDR3 sequence: CASSWLIEQYF. The CDR3 nucleotides are TGTGCCAGCAGTTGGTTGATCGAGCAGTACTTC.